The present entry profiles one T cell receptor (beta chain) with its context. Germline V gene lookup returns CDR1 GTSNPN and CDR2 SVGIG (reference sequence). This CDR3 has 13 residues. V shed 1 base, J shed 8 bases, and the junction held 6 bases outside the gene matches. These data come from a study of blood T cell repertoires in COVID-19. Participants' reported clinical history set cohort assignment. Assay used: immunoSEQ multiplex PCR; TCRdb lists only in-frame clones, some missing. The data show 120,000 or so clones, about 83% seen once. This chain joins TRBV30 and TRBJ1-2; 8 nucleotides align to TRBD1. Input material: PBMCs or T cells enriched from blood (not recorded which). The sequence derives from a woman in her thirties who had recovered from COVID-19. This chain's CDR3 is CAWSAGQGRGYTF. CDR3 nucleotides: TGTGCCTGGAGTGCCGGACAGGGTAGAGGCTACACCTTC.